Following are 11 T cell receptor beta chains from one sample sequenced in a study of response to subunit inactivated influenza vaccine. One entry per CDR3 protein results from TCRdb running MiXCR on the RT-PCR reads. The profile shows about 500,000 distinct CDR3 sequences, about 7.2% of them singletons. Sequences were derived from PBMCs from blood, sampled less than 30 months after vaccination. The source of these receptors is a man aged 50 to 69 who received an inactivated influenza vaccine.

At least ten counts were recorded for this clonotype. The chain has TRBV7-9 and TRBJ1-5; D is perhaps TRBD1 (5 bases). CDR1 SEHNR and CDR2 FQNEAQ come from the germline V gene (reference sequence). CDR3 length: 15 amino acids. The ends were cut back, 1 base at V and 1 base at J, with 8 bases in the middle. This CDR3 reads CASSLGGISNQPQHF. The CDR3 DNA is TGTGCCAGCAGCTTAGGGGGGATAAGCAATCAGCCCCAGCATTTT.

In DNA form, the CDR3 reads TGTGCCATCAGTGGGCAGCACAATGAGCAGTTCTTC. This encodes CAISGQHNEQFF. V and J are TRBV10-3 and TRBJ2-1, with unresolved D. Germline V gives CDR1 ENHRY, CDR2 SYGVKD. The CDR3 covers 12 residues. Trimming pared 4 bases from V and 5 bases from J, leaving 6 bases between.

This chain joins TRBV20-1 and TRBJ2-1; 13 positions match TRBD2. The CDR3 runs to 15 residues. Germline V gene sequence: CDR1 DFQATT, CDR2 SNEGSKA (reference sequence). The J segment lost 4 bases and the V segment lost 3 bases, leaving 3 bases of the junction unmatched. In DNA, the CDR3 is TGCAGTGCTAGTGGGACTAGCGGGGATTACAATGAGCAGTTCTTC. It yields the protein CSASGTSGDYNEQFF.

This clonotype was seen only a few times. The genes are TRBV9 and TRBJ1-4; D is uncertain. CDR3 length: 15 amino acids. Trimming removed 3 bases at V and 5 bases at J, with 14 bases between. Per germline, CDR1 SGDLS and CDR2 YYNGEE. The CDR3 protein is CASSELTAPNEKLFF. The CDR3 bases are TGTGCCAGCAGCGAGCTAACAGCACCCAATGAAAAACTGTTTTTT.

The chain carries TRBV7-9 and TRBJ2-3; D not resolved. Germline-derived CDR1 and CDR2 are SEHNR and FQNEAQ (reference sequence). V was clipped by 4 bases and J by 0 bases, with 11 bases between them. The CDR3 is 15 residues long. The CDR3 reads CASSSKDTSTDTQYF. Written as DNA, the CDR3 is TGTGCCAGCAGCTCCAAGGATACTAGCACAGATACGCAGTATTTT.

This chain connects TRBV6-2 or TRBV6-3 to TRBJ2-7; tentative D call: TRBD1 (5 bases). This CDR3 has 13 residues. V lost 5 bases and J lost 0, with 8 bases in between. The germline gives CDR1 MNHEY, CDR2 SVGEGT. Written as DNA, the CDR3 is TGTGCCAGCAGTCGGACACCCTCCTACGAGCAGTACTTC. It codes for CASSRTPSYEQYF.

The J gene is TRBJ1-5, the V gene TRBV5-6, with 8 bases lining up with TRBD1. The CDR3 contains 16 residues. Germline V gene sequence: CDR1 SGHDT, CDR2 YYEEEE. The V gene end was trimmed by 4 bases and the J gene end by 5 bases; junction bases not matched to a gene: 11. CDR3 nucleotide sequence: TGTGCCAGCAGCCAATACGGACAGGGAGGGGATCAGCCCCAGCATTTT. It encodes CASSQYGQGGDQPQHF.

This clonotype was recorded many times. CDR3 in amino acids: CAISESVNEQFF. The DNA for the CDR3 is TGTGCCATCAGTGAATCTGTAAATGAGCAGTTCTTC. V gene TRBV10-3 combines with J gene TRBJ2-1; D is ambiguous. With 3 bases removed from V and 7 bases from J, the gap between germline ends came to 7 bases. The length of the CDR3 is 12 residues. Germline V gives CDR1 ENHRY, CDR2 SYGVKD.

V is TRBV10-3 and J is TRBJ1-5, with D hard to call. Per germline, CDR1 ENHRY and CDR2 SYGVKD. Deletions cut 3 bases from V and 0 bases from J, with 9 bases between. The CDR3 runs to 15 residues. CDR3 nucleotide sequence: TGTGCCATCAGTGATGAAGAAAATAGCAATCAGCCCCAGCATTTT. Translation: CAISDEENSNQPQHF.

The genes are TRBV3-1 and TRBJ2-7; D remains unclear. This CDR3 region has 15 residues. Germline V gene data show CDR1 as LGHDT and CDR2 as YNNKEL (reference sequence). V dropped 0 bases and J dropped 2 bases, with 11 bases sitting between them. The CDR3 region has the DNA TGTGCCAGCAGCCAAGAGGTCCCTTGTACCTACGAGCAGTACTTC. Translation: CASSQEVPCTYEQYF.

The genes are TRBV12-3 or TRBV12-4 and TRBJ1-6; possible D gene TRBD1, 5 bases. Trimming shortened V by 6 bases and J by 6 bases, and 15 bases separated the two germline ends. CDR3 size: 15 residues. The CDR3 loop reads CASSIQGGTNSPLHF. As DNA, the CDR3 is TGTGCCAGCAGCATTCAGGGAGGTACTAATTCACCCCTCCACTTT.